This entry describes one T cell receptor beta chain. Its target antigen remains unknown. The sample holds no much larger clone one base away, and base qualities are not on file. This specimen belongs to a study of cytomegalovirus exposure and HLA in healthy donors (dated by TCRdb to 2017 to 2019). General notes on the study: In an earlier analysis of under 600 of the donors, about 270 Gb of sequence data and approximately 120 million unique TCR beta sequences from roughly 180 million T cells were reported. Roughly 320 gigabases of sequencing data and 70 million to 100 million unique TCR sequences made up an early release that covered 500 to 650 HLA-typed donors. The genetic ancestry cluster associated with self-reported Caucasian donors included over 80% of the roughly 410 genotyped donors. The study aimed to test whether signatures of past pathogen exposure could be identified by cataloging public T cell receptors. The study profiled the T cell repertoires of 500 to 800 subjects by immunosequencing and related them to cytomegalovirus serostatus. A separate validation cohort of roughly 110 different subjects was used in addition to the approximately 610-subject first cohort. High-throughput TCR immunosequencing, statistical association of individual TCRs with disease status, and machine learning were combined to predict cytomegalovirus infection status. In a later analysis, previously published TCR beta repertoires from 670 or so donors were re-analyzed and high-resolution HLA genotyping was added so that TCR occurrence patterns could be studied. Rather than using new phenotypic data, the later analysis identified candidate immune exposures from TCR beta sequences and from how often those sequences occurred across donors. An earlier analysis of approximately 500 of the donors applied high-throughput TCR beta sequencing to assess whether each TCR beta V gene segment acted as functional or pseudogenic. Donor age, sex, ethnicity and CMV serostatus were compiled together with the repertoire data. A later genetic analysis took genome-wide SNP genotypes for about 55% of the roughly 670 donors and used that subset as a discovery cohort. Every repertoire in the discovery cohort had been generated on one and the same sequencing platform. HLA typing covered class I and class II loci at four-digit resolution. Typing coverage differed by locus: A, B, C, DRB1 and DQB1 were typed in roughly 629-630 donors, DQA1 in about 550, DPA1 in around 600, and DPB1 in approximately 450. Roughly 5 DR-DQ haplotypes were treated as single units for association and clustering because of strong linkage in the cohort. Among about 390 genotyped donors of the cohort, an average of approximately 240,000 unique TCR beta nucleotide sequences were sequenced per donor, around 20% of them non-productive. Broader findings and caveats from the paper: The earlier analysis of approximately 560 of the donors excluded some 16 rarely observed V segments, including chromosome 9 orphons, because counts were too low. Most TCR sequences were observed very rarely across donors, whereas some public TCRs were present in many individuals. A later analysis found that HLA-associated TCR beta chains were more clonally expanded and had lower generation probabilities than equally common non-associated chains. Compared with the roughly 700-donor mean, donors in an Asian-associated ancestry cluster had fewer N-insertions in productive TCRs, according to a later genetic analysis. The sequencing pipeline was judged likely to have produced a cluster of highly shared sequence variants as a technical artifact. Assigning TCR associations to individual alleles was difficult when HLA alleles, especially DR and DQ, strongly co-occurred. Some IMGT-functional V segments, including TRBV6-2 and TRBV6-3, could not be distinguished by the 87-base-pair reads and were therefore excluded. At a false discovery rate of 0.05, a later analysis linked some 18,000 TCR beta sequences to specific HLA alleles. Linkage disequilibrium might explain the correlated functional status among segregating V segments, but an unknown experimental factor could not be ruled out. A later analysis reported that several top co-occurrence clusters appeared linked to parvovirus B19, influenza, CMV and Epstein-Barr virus. The presence/absence analyses assumed that sequencing depth was roughly uniform across donors, and that assumption may not be true. In vitro tests confirmed that a few of the cytomegalovirus-associated TCR beta chains recognize cytomegalovirus antigens. In the study, some 160 TCR beta chains were listed as associated with cytomegalovirus. For the cohort, immune exposure information was limited to CMV serostatus. In a later analysis, the rate of TCR association differed among HLA loci, with DRB1 alleles having the most associated TCRs and HLA-C alleles having the fewest. The authors suggested that the approach could potentially be extended to other disease states and immunological phenotypes. An association between a missense DCLRE1C variant and V-gene and J-gene trimming of TCR beta chains was found in a later genetic analysis and replicated in an independent cohort. Most CMV-associated TCR beta chains appeared to be HLA-restricted in a later analysis, and the HLA associations seemed to be driven largely by CMV exposure. Cytomegalovirus status was reported to be diagnosed by the classifier with high specificity and sensitivity in both the original and validation cohorts. A further reported finding was that TCR beta sequences accurately predicted the HLA-A and HLA-B alleles for most subjects in the first cohort. Because some donors lacked HLA typing at each locus, the association tests relied only on the typed subset. In an earlier analysis of roughly 500 of the donors, most TCR beta V segments appeared in productive rearrangements about 90% or about 30% of the time, broadly matching IMGT annotations. In this cohort, only TCR beta chains were sequenced, and detectable features were limited by the absence of alpha or paired-chain data.

The cohort comprised under 700 healthy bone marrow donors. All cohort members were sampled while nominally healthy, although unrecorded immune exposures were likely present. The donor tested CMV seronegative, placing the donor among the 350 or so seronegative members of the cohort. Every donor gave a peripheral blood sample, and the peripheral blood mononuclear cells from that sample were used for TCR beta sequencing. Genomic DNA extraction from the blood cell samples was performed with the Qiagen DNeasy Blood Extraction Kit. Library preparation employed the immunoSEQ multiplex PCR assay. The multiplex PCR relied on a mix of 60 forward primers for TCR Vbeta segments and 13 reverse primers for TCR Jbeta segments. The CDR3 region of rearranged TCR beta genes was amplified from genomic DNA with a multiplex PCR assay. The amplified TCR beta libraries were sequenced on the Illumina HiSeq System as 87-base-pair reads. In the authors' own workflow: A later analysis counted approximately 74 million unique TCR beta chains across the approximately 700 repertoires, and some 11 million of these chains were shared by at least two donors. Raw reads were error-corrected and collapsed into unique sequences with a nearest-neighbor algorithm that merged closely related sequences to remove PCR and sequencing errors. Alignment of CDR3 sequences to IMGT reference sequences was used to assign V, D and J gene segments. For a sequence to be retained, a match of at least six nucleotides to both a V gene segment and a J gene segment was required. A rearrangement was called productive if the CDR3 had no stop codons and remained in frame with V and J, and every other rearrangement was called non-productive. Following IMGT convention, CDR3 was defined as the stretch from the second conserved V-encoded cysteine up to the conserved J-encoded phenylalanine. In an earlier analysis of approximately 500 of the donors, sequences lacking an unambiguous match to a single V gene segment were excluded. In an earlier analysis of 587 of the donors, a V segment was called functional when productive rearrangements were above 56.7%, and segregating when the standard deviation between donors exceeded 5%. A statistical classification framework was developed to diagnose cytomegalovirus status using the catalog of TCR beta chain sequences. V and J gene assignment, in a later analysis, came from comparing TCR nucleotide sequences with IMGT/GENE-DB human TR gene sequences. The TCRdist pipeline was used in a later analysis to assign CDR3 sequences and most-parsimonious VDJ recombination scenarios. In a later analysis, each TCR beta chain was defined by its CDR3 amino acid sequence together with its V-gene family, and reads without a unique V-gene family were excluded. In a later analysis, 450 to 600 highly shared, low-generation-probability nucleotide sequences were removed to address suspected cross-contamination and a sequencing artifact. In a later analysis, a clonal expansion index was calculated for each public chain from normalized within-repertoire ranks of inferred template counts. In a later analysis, generation probabilities were computed using a VDJ recombination model fitted to out-of-frame rearrangements, and the results were checked against IGoR. A later analysis scored TCR-TCR, TCR-HLA and TCR-CMV co-occurrence with hypergeometric tests, applying a repertoire-size bias correction to TCR pairs. In a later analysis, false discovery rates were estimated by permuting HLA or CMV assignments 20 times. In a later analysis, co-occurring TCRs were grouped with DBSCAN, and TCRdist sequence similarity was added when clustering was performed within HLA-allele-positive subsets. Repertoires with fewer than 30,000 or more than 120,000 public chains, plus five repertoires with anomalous nucleotide sharing, were excluded from co-occurrence clustering. Not all clones reach the TCRdb copy of this immuneACCESS table, which keeps in-frame sequences only. Checked studies attribute under half of the gap to unresolved V genes and leave the rest unexplained. V and J calls and clone size follow that table, whereas D and trimming were derived from the DNA. The sample contains about 100,000 clones, roughly 85% of them found a single time. The ten top clones hold approximately 3% of the sample.

The CDR3 sequence holds 15 residues, the cysteine and phenylalanine included. The retained sequence is limited to the CDR3, 45 bases, with the frame set at the first base. From V the trimming removes 4 bases and from J it removes 7 bases, while the gene matches leave 10 bases of the junction unaccounted for. CDR1 MGHRA and CDR2 YSYEKL were looked up in the germline V gene. The sequence derives from a woman aged 40 to 50 in good health and CMV-seronegative. Sequenced material: PBMCs. The sequence is built from TRBV4-1 and TRBJ1-2; 9 central nucleotides agree with TRBD1. The DNA is TGCGCCAGCAGCCTCCGGGACAGGGAAGTCTCTGGCTACACCTTC. This is translated as CASSLRDREVSGYTF.